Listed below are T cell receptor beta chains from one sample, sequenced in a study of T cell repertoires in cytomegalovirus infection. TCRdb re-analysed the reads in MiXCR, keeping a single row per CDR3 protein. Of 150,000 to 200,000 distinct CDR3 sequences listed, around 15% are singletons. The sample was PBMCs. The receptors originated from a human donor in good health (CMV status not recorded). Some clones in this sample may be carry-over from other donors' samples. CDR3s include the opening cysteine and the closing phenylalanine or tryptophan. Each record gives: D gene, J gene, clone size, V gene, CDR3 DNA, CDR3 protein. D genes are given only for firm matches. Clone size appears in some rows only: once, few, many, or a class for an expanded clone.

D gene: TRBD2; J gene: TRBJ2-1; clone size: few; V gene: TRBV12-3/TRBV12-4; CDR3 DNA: TGTGCCAGCAGTCCGGGGACTAGCGGGAAGGATGAGCAGTTCTTC; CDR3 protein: CASSPGTSGKDEQFF
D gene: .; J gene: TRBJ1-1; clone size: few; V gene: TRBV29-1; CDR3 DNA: TGCAGCGTTCCCTTAAGGGGGTTTGAAGCTTTCTTT; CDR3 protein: CSVPLRGFEAFF
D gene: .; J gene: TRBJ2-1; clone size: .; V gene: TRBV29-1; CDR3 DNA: TGCAGCGGACAGGAACACAATGAGCAGTTCTTC; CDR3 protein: CSGQEHNEQFF
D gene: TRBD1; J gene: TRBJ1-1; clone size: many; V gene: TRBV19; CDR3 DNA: TGTGCCAGTAGGCCGCTCAACAGGGGGAGGGACACTGAAGCTTTCTTT; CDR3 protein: CASRPLNRGRDTEAFF
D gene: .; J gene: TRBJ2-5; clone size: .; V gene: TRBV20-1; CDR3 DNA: TGCAGTGCCCCCTCCCGGGGCCAAGAGACCCAGTACTTC; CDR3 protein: CSAPSRGQETQYF
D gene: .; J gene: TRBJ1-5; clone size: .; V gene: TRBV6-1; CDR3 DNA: TGTGCCAGCAGTGAAATGGGGTTCAATCAGCCCCAGCATTTT; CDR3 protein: CASSEMGFNQPQHF
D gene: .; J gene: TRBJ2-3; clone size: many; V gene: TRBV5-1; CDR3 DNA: TGCGCCAGCAGTCTACAGGGTTGGAGCACAGATACGCAGTATTTT; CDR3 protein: CASSLQGWSTDTQYF
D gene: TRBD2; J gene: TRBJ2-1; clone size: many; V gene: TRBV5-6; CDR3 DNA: TGTGCCAGCAGCTTGCTAGCGGGAGGAACCTACAATGAGCAGTTCTTC; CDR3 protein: CASSLLAGGTYNEQFF
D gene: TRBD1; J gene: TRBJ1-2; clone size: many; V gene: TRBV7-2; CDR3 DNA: TGTGCCAGCAGCCTAAGACAGGGAAGGGCCACTAAGGGCTACACCTTC; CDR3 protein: CASSLRQGRATKGYTF
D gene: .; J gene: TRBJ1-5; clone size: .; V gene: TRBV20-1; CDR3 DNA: TGCAGTGCCCGCGCGCGGGGGTATAGCAATCAGCCCCAGCATTTT; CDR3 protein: CSARARGYSNQPQHF
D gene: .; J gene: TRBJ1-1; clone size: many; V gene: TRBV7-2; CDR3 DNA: TGTGCCAGCAGCTTAGATCTGAACACTGAAGCTTTCTTT; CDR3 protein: CASSLDLNTEAFF
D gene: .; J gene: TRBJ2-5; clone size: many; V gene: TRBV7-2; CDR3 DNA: TGTGCCAGCAGCTTAGAGACCTGGGGGGAGACCCAGTACTTC; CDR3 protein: CASSLETWGETQYF
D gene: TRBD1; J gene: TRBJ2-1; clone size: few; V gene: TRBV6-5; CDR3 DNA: TGTGCCAGCAGTTACTCCGGGACAGGGTCCTCGAGCTCCTACAATGAGCAGTTCTTC; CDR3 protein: CASSYSGTGSSSSYNEQFF
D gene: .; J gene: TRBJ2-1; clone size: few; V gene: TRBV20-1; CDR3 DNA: TGCAGTGCTAGTTCGCCGTACTCCTACAATGAGCAGTTCTTC; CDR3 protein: CSASSPYSYNEQFF
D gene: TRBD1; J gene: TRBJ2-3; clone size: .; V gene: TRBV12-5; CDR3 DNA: TGTGCTAGTGTGTTCCGGGACAGGGTTGCAGATACGCAGTATTTT; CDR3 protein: CASVFRDRVADTQYF
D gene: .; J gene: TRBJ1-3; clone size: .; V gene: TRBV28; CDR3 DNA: TGTGCCAGCAGTTTCGGAAGGATCTCTGGAAGCACCATATATTTT; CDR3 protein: CASSFGRISGSTIYF
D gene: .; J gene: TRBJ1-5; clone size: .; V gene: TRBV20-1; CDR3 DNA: TGCAGTGCTAGAGTAGGTCAGAATAGCAATCAGCCCCAGCATTTT; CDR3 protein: CSARVGQNSNQPQHF
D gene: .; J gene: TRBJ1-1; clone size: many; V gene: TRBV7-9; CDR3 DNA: TGTGCCAGCAGCTTACCGGGTTTACCTGAAGCTTTCTTT; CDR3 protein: CASSLPGLPEAFF
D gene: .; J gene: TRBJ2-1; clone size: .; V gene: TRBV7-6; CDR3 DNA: TGTGCCAGCAGCAAAAGGGGGAGTGAGCAGTTCTTC; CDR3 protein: CASSKRGSEQFF
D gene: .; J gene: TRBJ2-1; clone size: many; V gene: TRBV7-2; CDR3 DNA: TGTGCCAGCAGCTTAACAGGGCCTGGCAGTGAGCAGTTCTTC; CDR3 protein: CASSLTGPGSEQFF
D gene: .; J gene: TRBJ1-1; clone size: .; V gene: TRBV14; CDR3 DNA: TGTGCCAGCAGCCAAACGGGAGGAACCCAAGCTTTCTTT; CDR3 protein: CASSQTGGTQAFF
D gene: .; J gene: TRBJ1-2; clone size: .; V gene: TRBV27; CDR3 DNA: TGTGCCAGCAGTTCCCGACAGCGGGGGGACTATGGCTACACCTTC; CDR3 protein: CASSSRQRGDYGYTF
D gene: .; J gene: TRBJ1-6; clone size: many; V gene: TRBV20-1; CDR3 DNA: TGCAGTGCTAGAACCACGGGACGGCGCTATAATTCACCCCTCCACTTT; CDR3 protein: CSARTTGRRYNSPLHF
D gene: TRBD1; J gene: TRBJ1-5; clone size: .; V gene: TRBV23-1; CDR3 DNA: TGCGCCAGCAGTCACACGAGAAATCCCCAACAGGGGCCTGACACAAATAGCAATCAGCCCCAGCATTTT; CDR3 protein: CASSHTRNPQQGPDTNSNQPQHF
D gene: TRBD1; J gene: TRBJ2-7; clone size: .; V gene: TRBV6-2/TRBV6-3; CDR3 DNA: TGTGCCAGCAGTTTCCGGACAGGGGGCGACGAGCAGTACTTC; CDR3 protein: CASSFRTGGDEQYF
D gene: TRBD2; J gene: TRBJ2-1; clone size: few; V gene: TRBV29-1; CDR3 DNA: TGCAGCCTTGGGACTAGCGGGAGGGCCGCTGAGCAGTTCTTC; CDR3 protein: CSLGTSGRAAEQFF
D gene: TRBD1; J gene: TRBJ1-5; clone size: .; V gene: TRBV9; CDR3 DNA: TGTGCCAGCAGCGTGGGACAGGCGCCTAGCCAGCCCCAGCATTTT; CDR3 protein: CASSVGQAPSQPQHF
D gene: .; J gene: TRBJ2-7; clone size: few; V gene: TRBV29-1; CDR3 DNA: TGCAGCATCAGAGGTCCGCGTGACGAGCAGTACTTC; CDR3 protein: CSIRGPRDEQYF
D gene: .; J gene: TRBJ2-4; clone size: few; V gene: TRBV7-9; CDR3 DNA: TGTGCCAGCAGCTTAGTTCTCCGAGAAGGACGGCTCAAAAACATTCAGTACTTC; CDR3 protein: CASSLVLREGRLKNIQYF
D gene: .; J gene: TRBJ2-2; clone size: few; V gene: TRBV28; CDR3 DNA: TGTGCCAGCAGTTTAAGGCGGACGAGCGGGGAGCTGTTTTTT; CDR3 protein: CASSLRRTSGELFF